Sequencing of this TCR beta chain was carried out in a study of T cells after yellow fever vaccination. Whole-study context: SMART-Seq v4 Ultra Low Input prepared libraries from low-cell fractions. Broader study findings: Contamination of FACS-sorted repertoires by abundant clonotypes from the bulk population could occur.

V trimming: 5 bases; J trimming: 2 bases; junction bases outside the gene matches: 6. Germline V lookup: CDR1 LNHDA, CDR2 SQIVND (reference sequence). The CDR3 covers 17 residues. Ten or more counts support this clonotype. What it recognizes is unknown. From the 5' RACE reads, TCRdb called clonotypes with MiXCR, one entry per CDR3 protein. The sample records some 500,000 distinct CDR3 sequences, roughly 14% being singletons. The source was PBMCs, collected on the day of the yellow fever booster vaccination. This clonotype was obtained from a young man who received the YFV17D yellow fever vaccine. This sequence joins TRBV19 and TRBJ2-1, with TRBD2 matching 13 bases. The CDR3 is CASSGLAGAGTYNEQFF. CDR3 nucleotides: TGTGCCAGTAGTGGACTAGCGGGAGCGGGCACCTACAATGAGCAGTTCTTC.